This T cell receptor beta chain was documented in a study of OX40 agonist ivuxolimab in advanced cancers. Here immunoSEQ multiplex PCR was the method, and the copy in TCRdb shows in-frame clones only, minus some. The table shows about 27,000 clones, with around 80% occurring only once. This clone was detected once. The source of this sequence is an adult with an advanced solid tumor such as melanoma, head and neck, liver or kidney cancer. The source material was CD4+ or CD8+ T cells sorted from blood, sampled in a trial of the OX40 agonist ivuxolimab.

CDR3 protein: CASIQGAGAFF. The CDR3 DNA reads TGTGCCAGTATCCAGGGGGCCGGGGCTTTCTTT. The chain has TRBV19 and TRBJ1-1, with 8 nucleotides matching TRBD1. CDR3 length: 11 amino acids. CDR1 LNHDA and CDR2 SQIVND come from the germline V gene (reference sequence). V dropped 7 bases and J dropped 11; count of bases not matched to a gene: 6. Full variable domain (outside the CDR3, taken from reference TRBV19 and TRBJ1-1): DGGITQSPKYLFRKEGQNVTLSCEQNLNHDAMYWYRQDPGQGLRLIYYSQIVNDFQKGDIAEGYSVSREKKESFPLTVTSAQKNPTAFYLCASIQGAGAFFGQGTRLTVV.